These 15 T cell receptor beta chains were all obtained from the same sample, sequenced in a study of cytomegalovirus exposure and HLA in healthy donors. PCR amplification relied on 60 Vbeta primers (plus 13 Jbeta primers). The method was immunoSEQ multiplex PCR; TCRdb's version includes in-frame clones alone and lacks a portion of them. Altogether about 130,000 clones are present, 17% being singletons, with the ten largest covering roughly 3%. The specimen sequenced was PBMCs. These receptors came from a female donor in good health and CMV-seropositive.

V usage is TRBV2 and J usage is TRBJ2-5, with 14 bases lining up with TRBD2. This CDR3 region has 14 residues. V shed 7 bases and J 7 bases; nucleotides not matched to a gene: 5. Germline CDR1 and CDR2: SNHLY and FYNNEI. The CDR3 DNA follows: TGTGCCAGCACCGGGACTAGCGGGGGAGGGACCCAGTACTTC. Amino acid sequence: CASTGTSGGGTQYF.

V usage is TRBV2 and J usage is TRBJ1-2; D might be TRBD1 (5 bases). The CDR3 covers 13 residues. Germline V gene sequence: CDR1 SNHLY, CDR2 FYNNEI. The V end was cut by 1 base, the J end by 13 bases, with 16 bases between. CDR3 sequence (DNA): TGTGCCAGCAGTGAAGGCGGCAGGGTGGAATCCACCTTC. Protein product: CASSEGGRVESTF. Complete variable domain (other parts from reference TRBV2 and TRBJ1-2): EPEVTQTPSHQVTQMGQEVILRCVPISNHLYFYWYRQILGQKVEFLVSFYNNEISEKSEIFDDQFSVERPDGSNFTLKIRSTKLEDSAMYFCASSEGGRVESTFGSGTRLTVV.

This chain links TRBV7-6 with TRBJ2-7; 8 nucleotides align to TRBD1. Trimming at V came to 0 bases and at J to 0 bases, leaving 10 bases not matched to a gene. The CDR3 totals 18 residues. The germline gives CDR1 SGHVS, CDR2 FNYEAQ. The chain's CDR3 is CASSLAMTGVLSSYEQYF. In DNA, the CDR3 is TGTGCCAGCAGCTTAGCTATGACAGGGGTCCTAAGCTCCTACGAGCAGTACTTC.

This clone was detected a few times. This rearrangement joins TRBV6-6 to TRBJ1-1; D not resolved. Germline V gene data show CDR1 as MNHNY and CDR2 as SVGAGI (reference sequence). Trimming left V 2 bases short and J 1 base short, with 11 bases between. The CDR3 contains 15 residues. The CDR3, as DNA: TGTGCCAGCAGTTACGGTAGAACCCAGAACACTGAAGCTTTCTTT. Translated: CASSYGRTQNTEAFF.

This clone was observed a few times. This rearrangement joins TRBV4-3 to TRBJ1-5, with D perhaps TRBD1 (5 bases). In germline, CDR1 is LGHNA, CDR2 YSLEER. The CDR3 is 15 residues long. V lost 0 bases and J lost 7, with 13 bases in between. DNA for the CDR3: TGCGCCAGCAGCCAAGATCGGGCAGGGCGACAGCCCCAGCATTTT. Its protein is CASSQDRAGRQPQHF.

This clone occurred a few times. This chain links TRBV5-6 with TRBJ1-1; D possibly corresponds to TRBD1 (6 bases). With 0 bases removed from V and 7 bases from J, the gap between germline ends came to 10 bases. The CDR3 loop spans 13 amino acids. Looked up from germline, CDR1 is SGHDT and CDR2 is YYEEEE. The CDR3 region is CASSLVAGVEAFF. The DNA of the CDR3 is TGTGCCAGCAGCTTGGTTGCAGGGGTTGAAGCTTTCTTT.

The genes are TRBV7-6 and TRBJ2-7, with a weak D call TRBD1 (6 bases). This CDR3 has 18 residues. The V gene lost 0 bases and the J gene lost 0 bases, with 18 bases spanning the gap. The germline CDR1 and CDR2 sequences are SGHVS and FNYEAQ. Here the CDR3 DNA reads TGTGCCAGCAGCTTAGCGTCTGGAACAGGGCCTAGCTCCTACGAGCAGTACTTC. The encoded protein is CASSLASGTGPSSYEQYF.

The V call is TRBV29-1, the J call TRBJ1-1; 7 bases are a match to TRBD1. This CDR3 contains 14 residues. Germline trimming cut 4 bases from V and 6 bases from J; bases unmatched to any gene: 11. In germline, CDR1 is SQVTM, CDR2 ANQGSEA. CDR3 nucleotide sequence: TGCAGCGTTGTCCCCCTTGAAGGGGGCGCTGAAGCTTTCTTT. Protein: CSVVPLEGGAEAFF.

The chain joins TRBV27 to TRBJ1-6; D call uncertain. With 2 bases removed from V and 9 bases from J, the gap between germline ends came to 8 bases. Looked up from germline, CDR1 is MNHEY and CDR2 is SMNVEV (reference sequence). The CDR3 totals 13 residues. This CDR3 is CASSLDSLSPLHF. CDR3 in DNA: TGTGCCAGCAGTTTAGATAGCCTTTCACCCCTCCACTTT.

The V call is TRBV6-5, the J call TRBJ2-5, with a tentative D call TRBD2 (6 bases). The CDR3 length is 15 residues. V dropped 4 bases and J dropped 7 bases, with 19 bases sitting between them. CDR1 and CDR2 (germline): MNHEY, SVGAGI. The CDR3 DNA reads as TGTGCCAGCAGTTCACAGACTAGTGGGGAAGGGACCCAGTACTTC. It yields the protein CASSSQTSGEGTQYF.

This sequence joins TRBV5-1 and TRBJ2-2; 9 bases line up with TRBD2. The CDR3 spans 17 residues. The germline V gene has CDR1 SGHRS and CDR2 YFSETQ. V trimming: 1 base; J trimming: 4 bases; junction bases outside the gene matches: 8. CDR3 amino acids: CASSLSASGVFTGELFF. The CDR3 DNA follows: TGCGCCAGCAGCTTGTCAGCTAGCGGGGTATTCACCGGGGAGCTGTTTTTT.

This clone has just a few counts. The V and J genes are TRBV6-5 and TRBJ2-1; no firm D call. CDR1 and CDR2 (germline): MNHEY, SVGAGI. V gave up 0 bases and J gave up 2 bases, with 8 bases separating them. This CDR3 comprises 15 residues. CDR3 region: CASSYSVATYNEQFF. The DNA of the CDR3 is TGTGCCAGCAGTTACTCGGTCGCGACCTACAATGAGCAGTTCTTC.

This rearrangement joins TRBV2 to TRBJ2-3; D possibly corresponds to TRBD1 (6 bases). Germline values: CDR1 SNHLY, CDR2 FYNNEI. The CDR3 covers 14 residues. Trimming took off 1 base at V and 2 bases at J, with 7 bases between the two ends. Written as DNA, the CDR3 is TGTGCCAGCAGTGAAGGGACAGACACAGATACGCAGTATTTT. Translated: CASSEGTDTDTQYF.

The chain links TRBV7-9 to TRBJ2-2, with D perhaps matching TRBD2 (6 bases). Trimming removed 8 bases at V and 3 bases at J, with 13 bases between. The CDR3 extends over 14 amino acids. Looked up from germline, CDR1 is SEHNR and CDR2 is FQNEAQ (reference sequence). The CDR3 region has the DNA TGTGCCAGCTCCCCGGGAGCCGACACCGGGGAGCTGTTTTTT. Translating it yields CASSPGADTGELFF.

Only a few counts were recorded for this clone. The chain's CDR3 is CSADRVRHEQFF. As DNA, the CDR3 is TGCAGCGCAGACAGGGTCAGGCATGAGCAGTTCTTC. The chain joins TRBV29-1 to TRBJ2-1; TRBD1 aligns across 7 bases. Germline V gene data show CDR1 as SQVTM and CDR2 as ANQGSEA. This CDR3 comprises 12 residues. The J segment lost 8 bases and the V segment lost 7 bases, leaving 8 bases of the junction unmatched.